This passage covers 14 T cell receptor beta chains from one sample sequenced in a study of beta chain features in type 1 diabetes. cDNA synthesis used the whole RNA isolate, giving expressed TCRB sequences. Profiling relied on immunoSEQ multiplex PCR, and the TCRdb table lists in-frame clones only, not all of them. This table holds about 350,000 clones, roughly a fifth found once. The sample was naive CD4+ T cells from blood. These receptors were collected from a woman younger than 35 in good health.

This clone was observed a few times. The rearrangement uses TRBV2 and TRBJ2-3; 8 nucleotides line up with TRBD2. This CDR3 has 17 amino acids. The germline V gene has CDR1 SNHLY and CDR2 FYNNEI. With 5 bases clipped from V and 2 bases from J, the junction kept 12 bases outside the gene matches. CDR3 loop: CASSFMVSGDFTDTQYF. CDR3 DNA sequence: TGTGCCAGCAGTTTTATGGTTAGCGGGGACTTCACAGATACGCAGTATTTT.

A few counts support this clone. V usage is TRBV5-1 and J usage is TRBJ2-5; D is possibly TRBD1 (6 bases). V gave up 1 base and J gave up 5 bases, with 15 bases separating them. The CDR3 covers 15 residues. The germline V gene encodes CDR1 SGHRS and CDR2 YFSETQ. DNA for the CDR3: TGCGCCAGCAGCTTGTTCCAGGGGCGAGGGGAGACCCAGTACTTC. Residues: CASSLFQGRGETQYF.

This clone occurred a few times. This chain links TRBV2 with TRBJ1-5, with TRBD1 matching over 7 bases. V was pared by 4 bases and J by 10 bases, with 4 bases of the junction left unmatched. The germline gives CDR1 SNHLY, CDR2 FYNNEI. CDR3 length: 12 amino acids. The CDR3 spells CASSGGGLPQHF. The CDR3 DNA reads as TGTGCCAGCAGTGGAGGGGGCCTCCCCCAGCATTTT.

This clone was picked up a small number of times. The chain joins TRBV19 to TRBJ2-7; 9 nucleotides match TRBD1. Germline loops: CDR1 LNHDA, CDR2 SQIVND (reference sequence). The J segment lost 4 bases and the V segment lost 5 bases, leaving 6 bases of the junction unmatched. The CDR3 runs 14 residues. CDR3 sequence reads: CASSVRQGGYEQYF. DNA for the CDR3: TGTGCCAGTAGTGTCCGACAGGGGGGGTACGAGCAGTACTTC.

The gene calls are TRBV6-5 and TRBJ2-3, with TRBD2 identical over 12 bases. Trimming at V came to 4 bases and at J to 3 bases, leaving 5 bases not matched to a gene. Germline CDR1 MNHEY, CDR2 SVGAGI. The CDR3 runs 16 residues. CDR3 residues: CASSSRTSGVTDTQYF. The DNA for the CDR3 is TGTGCCAGCAGTTCAAGGACTAGCGGGGTAACAGATACGCAGTATTTT.

The chain joins TRBV30 to TRBJ2-2, with a weak D call TRBD1 (5 bases). From germline, CDR1 is GTSNPN and CDR2 SVGIG (reference sequence). The CDR3 is made up of 14 amino acids. V was shortened by 2 bases and J by 7 bases, with 14 bases between the two germline ends. The CDR3 DNA reads as TGTGCCTGGAGTTGGGGCACCCACAACGGGGAGCTGTTTTTT. It translates to CAWSWGTHNGELFF. The whole variable domain, filled in from reference TRBV30 and TRBJ2-2, reads SQTIHQWPATLVQPVGSPLSLECTVEGTSNPNLYWYRQAAGRGLQLLFYSVGIGQISSEVPQNLSASRPQDRQFILSSKKLLLSDSGFYLCAWSWGTHNGELFFGEGSRLTVL.

The J gene is TRBJ2-7, the V gene TRBV9, with 9 bases fitting TRBD1. The CDR3 contains 17 residues. Per germline, CDR1 SGDLS and CDR2 YYNGEE. Unmatched junction bases numbered 11, after V lost 4 bases and J lost 0 bases. The CDR3 here is CASSRRDLGQGSYEQYF. CDR3 in DNA: TGTGCCAGCAGCCGACGCGACCTGGGACAGGGCTCCTACGAGCAGTACTTC.

V usage is TRBV19 and J usage is TRBJ2-7, with 8 bases matching TRBD2. CDR3 length equals 14 residues. Germline-derived CDR1 and CDR2 are LNHDA and SQIVND (reference sequence). Trimming took 5 bases from V and 2 from J; bases not matched to a gene: 5. CDR3 sequence: CASSSSGSPYEQYF. The CDR3 coding sequence is TGTGCCAGTAGTTCCAGCGGGAGTCCCTACGAGCAGTACTTC. Combining the CDR3 with reference TRBV19 and TRBJ2-7 gives the whole variable domain DGGITQSPKYLFRKEGQNVTLSCEQNLNHDAMYWYRQDPGQGLRLIYYSQIVNDFQKGDIAEGYSVSREKKESFPLTVTSAQKNPTAFYLCASSSSGSPYEQYFGPGTRLTVT.

The chain uses TRBV19 and TRBJ1-1; 11 bases align to TRBD1. The CDR3 length is 15 residues. CDR1 is LNHDA, CDR2 SQIVND, per germline (reference sequence). The V and J ends lost 5 bases and 3 bases, in that order; junction bases with no gene match: 5. CDR3: CASSGGQGGDTEAFF. CDR3 DNA sequence: TGTGCCAGTAGTGGGGGACAGGGGGGAGACACTGAAGCTTTCTTT.

The gene calls are TRBV29-1 and TRBJ2-7; D is unresolved. V was cut by 4 bases and J by 7 bases, with 14 bases left in between. This CDR3 has 12 amino acids. Germline assignment: CDR1 SQVTM and CDR2 ANQGSEA. CDR3 protein: CSVVVAVGEQYF. CDR3 nucleotide sequence: TGCAGCGTTGTGGTGGCGGTTGGAGAGCAGTACTTC.

The V gene is TRBV9, the J gene TRBJ2-3; D might be TRBD2 (5 bases). The germline CDR1 and CDR2 sequences are SGDLS and YYNGEE. V was trimmed by 0 bases and J by 0 bases, leaving 8 bases between them. This CDR3 comprises 15 residues. The CDR3 DNA is TGTGCCAGCAGCGTAGAGGGCGGGAGCACAGATACGCAGTATTTT. Protein sequence: CASSVEGGSTDTQYF.

The V and J genes are TRBV5-1 and TRBJ1-2, with D uncertain. Germline V gene sequence: CDR1 SGHRS, CDR2 YFSETQ. This CDR3 is 15 amino acids long. V was shortened by 4 bases and J by 2 bases, with 15 bases between the two germline ends. The CDR3 coding sequence is TGCGCCAGCAGCGACGGCGGGAGAATCAACTATGGCTACACCTTC. Translation gives CASSDGGRINYGYTF.

The chain recombines TRBV2 with TRBJ2-3; no firm D call. Trimming took 2 bases from V and 0 from J, leaving 9 bases between them. Germline V lookup: CDR1 SNHLY, CDR2 FYNNEI. CDR3 length equals 15 residues. In DNA, the CDR3 is TGTGCCAGCAGTGAACTACGTTCCAGCACAGATACGCAGTATTTT. Amino acid sequence: CASSELRSSTDTQYF.

J is TRBJ2-7 and V is TRBV30; TRBD1 matches at 9 bases. Germline trimming cut 2 bases from V and 4 bases from J; bases unmatched to any gene: 6. CDR1 and CDR2 (germline): GTSNPN, SVGIG (reference sequence). This CDR3 has 14 amino acids. CDR3 sequence: CAWSPGTGSYEQYF. The CDR3 nucleotides are TGTGCCTGGAGTCCCGGGACAGGGTCGTACGAGCAGTACTTC.